Ten or more counts support the clone carrying this TCR beta chain. The antigen remains undetermined. Researchers amplified the TCR beta CDR3 regions from RNA transcripts. TCR CDR3 regions were first amplified by RT-PCR with HTBI primers. MiXCR, applied by TCRdb to the multiplex PCR reads, yields one record per CDR3 protein. The data show 640,000 or so distinct CDR3 sequences, with about 14% seen just once and 4.3% held by the top ten. Diagnoses used clinical symptoms, serum thyroxine and TRAb, thyroid ultrasound and orbital computed tomography. The source of the sample is a study of T cells in Graves' hyperthyroidism and ophthalmopathy. Study results and limitations: Most thyroid clonotypes expanded above 0.001 were also detected in blood.

Trimming cost V 1 base and J 3 bases, with 3 bases left between them. Germline assignment: CDR1 MGHDK and CDR2 SYGVNS. The CDR3 runs 12 residues. The sequence was obtained from a woman in her thirties or forties with Graves' ophthalmopathy. Sequencing input: blood. The V gene is TRBV25-1, the J gene TRBJ2-5, with D hard to call. This CDR3 reads CASSESKETQYF. The CDR3 DNA follows: TGTGCCAGCAGTGAATCCAAAGAGACCCAGTACTTC. The whole variable domain, remainder taken from reference TRBV25-1 and TRBJ2-5, is EADIYQTPRYLVIGTGKKITLECSQTMGHDKMYWYQQDPGMELHLIHYSYGVNSTEKGDLSSESTVSRIRTEHFPLTLESARPSHTSQYLCASSESKETQYFGPGTRLLVL.